This TCR beta chain derives from a study of blood T cell repertoires in COVID-19. As for the study in general: Acute and convalescent COVID-19 samples came from the United States, Italy and Spain.

V shed 0 bases and J 6 bases; nucleotides not matched to a gene: 9. CDR1 is SGHKS and CDR2 is YYEKEE in the germline V gene (reference sequence). The CDR3 totals 17 residues. As originally analysed: The authors estimated nucleated cell counts from reference gene primer amplification. Data came from immunoSEQ multiplex PCR; TCRdb stores just in-frame clones and leaves some out. The V and J calls and the clone size are those of that table, but D and trimming were determined from the DNA. Among about 430,000 clones listed, approximately 87% were seen once. The age range of participants was 18 to 89 years, with residence in more than 20 US areas. This clone has just one count.

The sequence was collected from a woman aged 25 to 39 with acute COVID-19. The chain has TRBV5-5 and TRBJ1-2, with 12 bases identical to TRBD1. The sequencing input was PBMCs or T cells enriched from blood (not recorded which). CDR3 loop: CASSLGPGTGGEDGYTF. CDR3 DNA: TGTGCCAGCAGCTTGGGTCCCGGGACAGGGGGCGAAGATGGCTACACCTTC.